The source of this T cell receptor (beta chain) is a study of T cells in narcolepsy. Study summary: Enrolled donors included narcolepsy type 1 or type 2 patients and healthy controls.

CDR3 size: 16 residues. Germline V gives CDR1 MGHRA, CDR2 YSYEKL. The ends lost 3 bases at V and 4 bases at J; junction bases unmatched: 8. Study-level points and caveats: No autoreactive T cell clone sequences appeared in some memory CD4+ repertoires. Reportedly, autoreactive clonotypes were serially detected in patients' blood but not controls'. Autoreactive HCRT-specific and TRIB2-specific clonotypes were marked in same-patient CSF-versus-blood CD4+ comparisons.

The table came from immunoSEQ multiplex PCR; TCRdb's copy has only in-frame clones and leaves some out. Altogether 25,000 or so clones are present, 65% to 90% being singletons, with the ten largest covering roughly a tenth. Remarks on this clone: Antigen: not known.

Sequenced: memory (CD45RA-) CD4+ T cells from blood. The chain carries TRBV4-1 and TRBJ2-1, with 8 bases aligning to TRBD1. The receptor was isolated from a human donor in good health. DNA for the CDR3: TGCGCCAGCAGCCAGGCGGACAGGGCGGTATACAATGAGCAGTTCTTC. This translates into CASSQADRAVYNEQFF.